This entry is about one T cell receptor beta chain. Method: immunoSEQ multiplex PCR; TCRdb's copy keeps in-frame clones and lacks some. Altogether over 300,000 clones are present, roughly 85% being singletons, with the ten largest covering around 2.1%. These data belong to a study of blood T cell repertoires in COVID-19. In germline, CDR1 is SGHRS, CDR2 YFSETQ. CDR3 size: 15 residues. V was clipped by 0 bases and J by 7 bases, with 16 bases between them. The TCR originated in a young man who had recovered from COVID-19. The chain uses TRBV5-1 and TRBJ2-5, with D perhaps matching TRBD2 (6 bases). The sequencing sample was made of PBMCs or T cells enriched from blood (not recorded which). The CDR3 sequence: CASSLGLSGLWTQYF. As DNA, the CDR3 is TGCGCCAGCAGCTTGGGATTAAGCGGGTTGTGGACCCAGTACTTC. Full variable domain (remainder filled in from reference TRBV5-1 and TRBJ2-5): KAGVTQTPRYLIKTRGQQVTLSCSPISGHRSVSWYQQTPGQGLQFLFEYFSETQRNKGNFPGRFSGRQFSNSRSEMNVSTLELGDSALYLCASSLGLSGLWTQYFGPGTRLLVL.